This is a list of T cell receptor beta chains from one sample in a study of Ad26.COV2.S vaccination and SARS-CoV-2 variants. Repertoires were generated with immunoSEQ multiplex PCR, while TCRdb's copy carries only in-frame clones and drops some. The repertoire consists of approximately 360,000 clones, with about four fifths occurring once and the leading ten covering about 7.4%. Specimen: peripheral blood, collected in a trial of Ad26.COV2.S vaccine versus placebo. Source of these receptors: a person between 18 and 59 years old who received the Ad26.COV2.S COVID-19 vaccine or a placebo. Each CDR3 is given with its conserved first and last residue. Each record gives: D gene, V gene, clone size, J gene, CDR3 DNA, CDR3 protein. A D gene is named only where the DNA matches it firmly. The size field is filled for only some rows; it gives once, few, many or a size class.

.	TRBV6-5	.	TRBJ1-1	TGTGCCAGCCGAGAGTGGGGAGGCACTGAAGCTTTCTTT	CASREWGGTEAFF
TRBD2	TRBV10-1	once	TRBJ2-7	TGCGCCAGCACTTTTTGGCGGGAGCGCGGCTACGAGCAGTACTTC	CASTFWRERGYEQYF
TRBD1	TRBV5-1	.	TRBJ2-7	TGCGCCAGCAGCTCGCCGTACCGGGACAGGTCCTACGAGCAGTACTTC	CASSSPYRDRSYEQYF
.	TRBV9	.	TRBJ1-2	TGTGCCAGCAGCAAGATCGCCAGGGCCTACTATGGCTACACCTTC	CASSKIARAYYGYTF
.	TRBV7-2	.	TRBJ2-3	TGTGCCAGCAGCTCGTTCCGAGATACGCAGTATTTT	CASSSFRDTQYF
.	TRBV4-1	few	TRBJ2-7	TGCGCCAGCAGCCCGGACCTCTACGAGCAGTACTTC	CASSPDLYEQYF
.	TRBV7-8	.	TRBJ1-1	TGTGCCAGCAGCCTGTCGACCTCCGGGTTCAACACTGAAGCTTTCTTT	CASSLSTSGFNTEAFF
TRBD1	TRBV19	.	TRBJ1-2	TGTGCCAGTAGTATCACAGGGGCCTATGGCTACACCTTC	CASSITGAYGYTF
TRBD1	TRBV5-4	.	TRBJ2-2	TGTGCCAGCAGCCTCGCGCCGGGACAGGGAGTCGGGGAGCTGTTTTTT	CASSLAPGQGVGELFF
.	TRBV7-2	once	TRBJ2-5	TGTGCCACGTCGCCGGGGGCTGGCGAGACCCAGTACTTC	CATSPGAGETQYF
.	TRBV5-6	.	TRBJ1-1	TGTGCCAGCAGCTTGAGATACAGCTCGACGAACACTGAAGCTTTCTTT	CASSLRYSSTNTEAFF
TRBD2	TRBV7-6	.	TRBJ2-1	TGTGCCAGCAGCTTGAGGACTAGCGGGGGTAATAGGAATGAGCAGTTCTTC	CASSLRTSGGNRNEQFF
.	TRBV3-1/TRBV3-2	.	TRBJ2-1	TGTGCCAGCAGCCGTTCTCCTAACTCCTACAATGAGCAGTTCTTC	CASSRSPNSYNEQFF
TRBD2	TRBV4-1	.	TRBJ2-1	TGCGCCAGCAGCCAAGAAAGCGGGAGAAGATATGAGCAGTTCTTC	CASSQESGRRYEQFF
.	TRBV9	.	TRBJ2-4	TGTGCCAGCAGCGCCGAGAAAGCCAAAAACATTCAGTACTTC	CASSAEKAKNIQYF
.	TRBV28	.	TRBJ2-1	TGTGCCAGCAGTTTTGGGGGGTTAGCGAATGAGCAGTTCTTC	CASSFGGLANEQFF
.	TRBV19	.	TRBJ2-7	TGTGCCAGTAGTCCGAGTCAGGGCTCCTACGAGCAGTACTTC	CASSPSQGSYEQYF
TRBD2	TRBV7-8	.	TRBJ2-1	TGTGCCAGCAGCCTAGAACCAGCGGGGGGACAAGGTGAGCAGTTCTTC	CASSLEPAGGQGEQFF
TRBD1	TRBV19	.	TRBJ1-5	TGTGCCAGTAGTATGCGGACAGGGGTTCCTCAGCCCCAGCATTTT	CASSMRTGVPQPQHF
TRBD2	TRBV27	.	TRBJ2-2	TGTGCCAGCAGTTTATATGCGGGAGGGCCCTCCACCGGGGAGCTGTTTTTT	CASSLYAGGPSTGELFF
.	TRBV4-1	.	TRBJ1-4	TGCGCCAGCAGCCAAGTAGGACGCCGGGGAAAACTGTTTTTT	CASSQVGRRGKLFF
.	TRBV2	.	TRBJ2-1	TGTGCCAGCTCACGATGGGGTCTGGGGAATGAGCAGTTCTTC	CASSRWGLGNEQFF
.	TRBV30	.	TRBJ2-1	TGTGCCTGGAGCTTTGGGGGCCTGTCCAATGAGCAGTTCTTC	CAWSFGGLSNEQFF
TRBD2	TRBV30	.	TRBJ2-7	TGTGCCTGGAGTGTACAGGGACTAGCGGAACATCACTACGAGCAGTACTTC	CAWSVQGLAEHHYEQYF
TRBD1	TRBV6-5	once	TRBJ2-3	TGTGCCAGCAGTTCCGGGACAGGGTTGGATACGCAGTATTTT	CASSSGTGLDTQYF